What follows are 25 T cell receptor beta chains derived from one specimen sequenced in a study of blood T cell repertoires in COVID-19 (dated by TCRdb to 2018 to 2021). The method behind the library was the immunoSEQ multiplex PCR assay. TCRdb's version of the immuneACCESS table is confined to in-frame rearrangements and falls short of the full clone set. An unresolved V gene accounts for under half of the shortfall where checked; the remainder is of unknown origin. This sample gives about 150,000 clones in total; about 81% of them show up just once. Under 9.5% of the sample belongs to the ten largest clones. The sequencing sample was made of PBMCs or T cells enriched from blood (not recorded which). All receptors derive from a man over 45 who had recovered from COVID-19.

This rearrangement joins TRBV12-3 or TRBV12-4 to TRBJ1-2; weak D call: TRBD1 (5 bases). CDR3 size: 11 residues. Trimming shortened V by 5 bases and J by 14 bases, and 15 bases separated the two germline ends. The CDR3 loop reads CASSLQASVTF. The DNA of the CDR3 is TGTGCCAGCAGTCTACAGGCGTCCGTAACCTTC.

The gene calls are TRBV18 and TRBJ1-5, with D possibly matching TRBD1 (6 bases). V dropped 2 bases and J dropped 9 bases, with 11 bases sitting between them. CDR1 is KGHSH and CDR2 is LQKENI in the germline V gene. This CDR3 contains 13 residues. The CDR3 loop is CASSPAGVGPQHF. CDR3 DNA: TGTGCCAGCTCACCAGCAGGGGTCGGGCCCCAGCATTTT.

The genes are TRBV29-1 and TRBJ2-1, with 7 bases aligning to TRBD2. Germline values: CDR1 SQVTM, CDR2 ANQGSEA. Trimming took 1 base from V and 5 from J; bases not matched to a gene: 5. The CDR3 is made up of 14 amino acids. DNA for the CDR3: TGCAGCGTTGAAGGCATGACTAGCCACAATGAGCAGTTCTTC. Translation: CSVEGMTSHNEQFF.

The chain recombines TRBV9 with TRBJ2-1; 11 nucleotides agree with TRBD1. Germline lookup yields CDR1 SGDLS and CDR2 YYNGEE. This CDR3 is built from 17 residues. Unmatched junction bases numbered 4, after V lost 0 bases and J lost 2 bases. CDR3 in amino acids: CASSVALDRGPYNEQFF. Here the CDR3 DNA reads TGTGCCAGCAGCGTAGCGCTGGACAGGGGGCCCTACAATGAGCAGTTCTTC.

V and J are TRBV20-1 and TRBJ1-5, with a weak D call TRBD1 (6 bases). The CDR3 covers 16 residues. CDR1 is DFQATT and CDR2 is SNEGSKA in the germline V gene (reference sequence). V was cut by 3 bases and J by 0 bases, with 15 bases left in between. CDR3 loop: CSASPPTGYSNQPQHF. The CDR3 DNA is TGCAGTGCTAGTCCGCCCACAGGGTATAGCAATCAGCCCCAGCATTTT.

This clone was detected only once. The chain is built from TRBV30 and TRBJ1-1; tentative D call: TRBD1 (5 bases). V was shortened by 5 bases and J by 5 bases, with 12 bases between the two germline ends. The germline V gene has CDR1 GTSNPN and CDR2 SVGIG (reference sequence). This CDR3 has 12 amino acids. As DNA, the CDR3 is TGTGCCTGGGACAGCCTCGGAACTGAAGCTTTCTTT. Translation gives CAWDSLGTEAFF. The full variable domain, rest sourced from reference TRBV30 and TRBJ1-1, is SQTIHQWPATLVQPVGSPLSLECTVEGTSNPNLYWYRQAAGRGLQLLFYSVGIGQISSEVPQNLSASRPQDRQFILSSKKLLLSDSGFYLCAWDSLGTEAFFGQGTRLTVV.

In nucleotides, the CDR3 is TGTGCCACCAAAAGCGGGGAGGGTAACAATGAGCAGTTCTTC. It specifies CATKSGEGNNEQFF. The V and J genes are TRBV6-5 and TRBJ2-1, with 7 bases that match TRBD2. Germline CDR1 reads MNHEY; CDR2 reads SVGAGI. V shed 10 bases, J shed 5 bases, and the junction held 11 bases outside the gene matches. The CDR3 length is 14 residues.

The chain is built from TRBV20-1 and TRBJ2-2, with TRBD1 identical over 9 bases. Germline loops: CDR1 DFQATT, CDR2 SNEGSKA (reference sequence). This CDR3 is 16 amino acids long. Trimming removed 3 bases from V and 5 bases from J; junction bases left unmatched: 10. The CDR3 sequence is CSASPTTGGATGELFF. CDR3 bases: TGCAGTGCTAGTCCTACAACAGGGGGCGCGACCGGGGAGCTGTTTTTT.

The chain employs TRBV10-3 and TRBJ1-1; 7 bases match TRBD1. The CDR3 extends over 13 amino acids. The J segment lost 5 bases and the V segment lost 7 bases, leaving 7 bases of the junction unmatched. The germline CDR1 and CDR2 sequences are ENHRY and SYGVKD. In DNA, the CDR3 is TGTGCCATCAAAACAGGGGTTTTTACTGAAGCTTTCTTT. This encodes CAIKTGVFTEAFF.

The chain is built from TRBV5-1 and TRBJ1-1; D is ambiguous. V dropped 2 bases and J dropped 6 bases, with 17 bases sitting between them. Germline values: CDR1 SGHRS, CDR2 YFSETQ. The CDR3 consists of 15 residues. CDR3 sequence (DNA): TGCGCCAGCAGCTTAGGCGGAACGGATTACGCTGAAGCTTTCTTT. Its translation is CASSLGGTDYAEAFF.

This clone was observed a single time. The gene calls are TRBV11-2 and TRBJ2-4, with a possible D match to TRBD1 (6 bases). Trimming removed 1 base at V and 8 bases at J, with 12 bases between. Germline loops: CDR1 SGHAT, CDR2 FQNNGV. The CDR3 length is 14 residues. CDR3 bases: TGTGCCAGCAGCTTAGGACAGGCGTGGGACATTCAGTACTTC. This codes for CASSLGQAWDIQYF. Full variable domain (rest looked up from reference TRBV11-2 and TRBJ2-4): EAGVAQSPRYKIIEKRQSVAFWCNPISGHATLYWYQQILGQGPKLLIQFQNNGVVDDSQLPKDRFSAERLKGVDSTLKIQPAKLEDSAVYLCASSLGQAWDIQYFGAGTRLSVL.

Only one count was recorded for this clone. The J gene is TRBJ1-3, the V gene TRBV19; D gene uncertain. The V end lost 5 bases, the J end lost 0 bases, and 8 bases lay between the germline ends. This CDR3 comprises 14 residues. CDR1 is LNHDA, CDR2 SQIVND, per germline (reference sequence). Here the CDR3 reads CASSPQNSGNTIYF. The CDR3 region has the DNA TGTGCCAGTAGTCCCCAAAACTCTGGAAACACCATATATTTT. The full variable domain, rest sourced from reference TRBV19 and TRBJ1-3, is DGGITQSPKYLFRKEGQNVTLSCEQNLNHDAMYWYRQDPGQGLRLIYYSQIVNDFQKGDIAEGYSVSREKKESFPLTVTSAQKNPTAFYLCASSPQNSGNTIYFGEGSWLTVV.

This chain uses TRBV7-2 with TRBJ2-1; D unclear. The CDR3 length is 10 residues. Trimming removed 8 bases at V and 8 bases at J, with 7 bases between. Looked up from germline, CDR1 is SGHTA and CDR2 is FQGNSA. CDR3 loop: CASGSHEQFF. In DNA, the CDR3 is TGTGCCAGCGGCTCTCATGAGCAGTTCTTC.

This clone has only one observation. The chain combines TRBV18 with TRBJ2-3; D is undetermined. V was clipped by 3 bases and J by 2 bases, with 15 bases between them. The CDR3 sequence is 16 residues long. CDR1 is KGHSH and CDR2 is LQKENI in the germline V gene. The CDR3 loop is CASSPSVVYHTDTQYF. As DNA, the CDR3 is TGTGCCAGCTCACCTTCGGTAGTTTACCACACAGATACGCAGTATTTT.

A single count supports this clone. J is TRBJ2-1 and V is TRBV12-5; 7 nucleotides agree with TRBD1. Looked up from germline, CDR1 is LGHNT and CDR2 is FRNRAP. The CDR3 spans 14 residues. After removal of 9 bases from V and 4 bases from J, the junction contained 9 bases not matched to a gene. DNA of the CDR3: TGTGCTAGCAAACGACCGGGACAGTACAATGAGCAGTTCTTC. Translating it yields CASKRPGQYNEQFF.

The gene calls are TRBV5-4 and TRBJ2-2, with a tentative D call TRBD2 (5 bases). CDR3 length: 14 residues. CDR1 is SGHNT and CDR2 is YYREEE in the germline V gene (reference sequence). V gave up 10 bases and J gave up 2 bases, with 15 bases separating them. The CDR3 DNA reads TGTGCCCACACCTGGGCGGGCAACACCGGGGAGCTGTTTTTT. Translating gives CAHTWAGNTGELFF.

The V call is TRBV5-4, the J call TRBJ1-1; D ambiguous. This CDR3 contains 14 residues. Germline CDR1 SGHNT, CDR2 YYREEE (reference sequence). The ends were cut back, 0 bases at V and 1 base at J, with 7 bases in the middle. The CDR3 nucleotides read TGTGCCAGCAGCTTGGATTTCGGGAACACTGAAGCTTTCTTT. Its protein product is CASSLDFGNTEAFF.

The rearrangement links TRBV18 to TRBJ1-1; tentative D call: TRBD1 (5 bases). CDR1 is KGHSH, CDR2 LQKENI, per germline. This CDR3 spans 14 amino acids. Trimming pared 2 bases from V and 3 bases from J, leaving 10 bases between. The CDR3 loop is CASSPRGPDTEAFF. CDR3 nucleotides: TGTGCCAGCTCACCAAGGGGTCCGGACACTGAAGCTTTCTTT.

The rearrangement joins TRBV9 to TRBJ1-1; D is uncertain. The ends were cut back, 2 bases at V and 2 bases at J, with 10 bases in the middle. The CDR3 contains 14 residues. Germline CDR1 SGDLS, CDR2 YYNGEE. CDR3 in DNA: TGTGCCAGCAGCGTGGAGCATTTCAACACTGAAGCTTTCTTT. Translation: CASSVEHFNTEAFF.

This chain connects TRBV10-3 to TRBJ2-1; D call uncertain. The V and J ends lost 4 bases and 3 bases respectively, with 13 bases between them. CDR1 and CDR2 (germline): ENHRY, SYGVKD. This CDR3 contains 15 residues. CDR3 residues: CAISVGGSRYNEQFF. The CDR3 DNA sequence: TGTGCCATCAGTGTTGGCGGCTCCCGCTACAATGAGCAGTTCTTC.

This sequence joins TRBV6-5 and TRBJ1-1, with D unresolved. The germline V gene encodes CDR1 MNHEY and CDR2 SVGAGI. The CDR3 is 14 amino acids. The V end was cut by 6 bases, the J end by 2 bases, with 13 bases between. CDR3: CASSPIQRNTEAFF. CDR3 DNA sequence: TGTGCCAGCAGCCCCATACAGAGAAACACTGAAGCTTTCTTT.

This chain joins TRBV6-2 or TRBV6-3 and TRBJ2-1; no reliable D call. From germline, CDR1 is MNHEY and CDR2 SVGEGT. V was clipped by 4 bases and J by 1 base, with 11 bases between them. CDR3 length: 15 amino acids. CDR3 nucleotide sequence: TGTGCCAGCAGTTCGGCTAGTACTTCCTACAATGAGCAGTTCTTC. This gives the protein CASSSASTSYNEQFF.

The chain is built from TRBV29-1 and TRBJ1-3, with 9 bases matching TRBD1. CDR3 length equals 14 residues. CDR1 and CDR2 from the germline V gene are SQVTM and ANQGSEA. J was trimmed by 6 bases and V by 4 bases; bases with no gene match: 7. The CDR3 reads CSVGRTGDENTIYF. CDR3 in DNA: TGCAGCGTTGGTCGGACAGGGGACGAAAACACCATATATTTT.

The chain carries TRBV27 and TRBJ2-1; 11 nucleotides agree with TRBD1. V lost 1 base to trimming and J lost 3 bases; unmatched junction nucleotides: 5. This CDR3 has 17 amino acids. Germline V lookup: CDR1 MNHEY, CDR2 SMNVEV (reference sequence). The CDR3 nucleotides are TGTGCCAGCAGTTTATTCGGGACAGGGGGGCTCTACAATGAGCAGTTCTTC. Encoded protein: CASSLFGTGGLYNEQFF.

The chain couples TRBV12-3 or TRBV12-4 to TRBJ1-3; D might be TRBD1 (6 bases). Trimming took 7 bases from V and 8 from J, leaving 15 bases between them. This CDR3 spans 13 amino acids. The DNA of the CDR3 is TGTGCCAGCAACAGGGTGAATCCCGACACCATATATTTT. Translating it yields CASNRVNPDTIYF.